These 21 T cell receptor beta chains were all obtained from the same sample, sequenced in a study of spatial heterogeneity in lung cancer. Time point given: blood at routine non-recurrence follow-up after resection. TCRdb re-called the 5' RACE reads with MiXCR, one entry per CDR3 protein. The sample has approximately 93,000 distinct CDR3 sequences, approximately 19% seen once; the top ten hold 20% to 25%. Here the sequenced sample was PBMCs, taken at follow-up. The source is a male donor with early-stage non-small cell lung cancer.

This chain connects TRBV24-1 to TRBJ2-1; possible D gene TRBD2, 5 bases. This CDR3 spans 13 amino acids. Germline-derived CDR1 and CDR2 are KGHDR and SFDVKD. Trimming removed 7 bases from V and 1 base from J, with 7 bases in between. CDR3 sequence: CATRDSSYNEQFF. For the CDR3, the DNA is TGTGCCACCAGGGACTCGTCCTACAATGAGCAGTTCTTC.

The chain combines TRBV3-1 with TRBJ2-3; D gene unclear. This CDR3 has 15 amino acids. Germline assignment: CDR1 LGHDT and CDR2 YNNKEL (reference sequence). Trimming cost V 0 bases and J 3 bases, with 10 bases left between them. As DNA, the CDR3 is TGTGCCAGCAGCCAAGATCCAACTAAGACAGATACGCAGTATTTT. Amino acid sequence: CASSQDPTKTDTQYF.

The chain combines TRBV2 with TRBJ2-3, with D maybe TRBD1 (6 bases). The V gene's germline CDR1 is SNHLY and CDR2 FYNNEI. CDR3 length equals 14 residues. Trimming left V 1 base short and J 3 bases short, with 8 bases between. Here the CDR3 DNA reads TGTGCCAGCAGTGAAGGGCAGGGGACAGATACGCAGTATTTT. Translated, it gives CASSEGQGTDTQYF.

This clonotype was found many times. The chain joins TRBV20-1 to TRBJ2-2; a weak D match, TRBD2 (6 bases). Trimming stripped 4 bases from V and 6 bases from J, with 21 bases between. The CDR3 spans 16 residues. The germline V gene has CDR1 DFQATT and CDR2 SNEGSKA (reference sequence). The CDR3, as DNA: TGCAGTGCTATTCCATTCCGGGACTCTCACGCCGGGGAGCTGTTTTTT. This translates into CSAIPFRDSHAGELFF.

This clonotype came up many times. The chain recombines TRBV5-1 with TRBJ2-5; D is uncertain. The CDR3 runs to 13 residues. The germline V gene has CDR1 SGHRS and CDR2 YFSETQ. Deletions cut 4 bases from V and 2 bases from J, with 9 bases between. CDR3 sequence: CASSADPQETQYF. DNA of the CDR3: TGCGCCAGCAGCGCGGATCCTCAAGAGACCCAGTACTTC. Full variable domain (rest looked up from reference TRBV5-1 and TRBJ2-5): KAGVTQTPRYLIKTRGQQVTLSCSPISGHRSVSWYQQTPGQGLQFLFEYFSETQRNKGNFPGRFSGRQFSNSRSEMNVSTLELGDSALYLCASSADPQETQYFGPGTRLLVL.

This clonotype was picked up a small number of times. The J gene is TRBJ2-3, the V gene TRBV6-6; TRBD2 might be the D (7 bases). The CDR3 has 14 residues. V lost 8 bases and J 1 base, leaving 13 bases between the germline ends. In germline, CDR1 is MNHNY, CDR2 SVGAGI (reference sequence). CDR3 protein: CASRGAVGTDTQYF. In DNA, the CDR3 is TGTGCCAGCCGGGGGGCGGTGGGCACAGATACGCAGTATTTT.

The chain uses TRBV3-1 and TRBJ1-1, with 9 bases that match TRBD1. Germline V CDR1 and CDR2: LGHDT, YNNKEL (reference sequence). V trimming: 5 bases; J trimming: 0 bases; junction bases outside the gene matches: 7. The CDR3 extends over 16 amino acids. CDR3 DNA: TGTGCCAGCAGCTCGGGACAGGGCCCCTTGAACACTGAAGCTTTCTTT. Protein sequence: CASSSGQGPLNTEAFF.

This clonotype has at least ten counts. The chain is built from TRBV4-3 and TRBJ2-3; D is undetermined. V was pared by 3 bases and J by 1 base, with 8 bases between. CDR1 and CDR2 (germline): LGHNA, YSLEER. The CDR3 covers 14 residues. The CDR3 region has the DNA TGCGCCAGCAGCCAGGCAGAGGGCACAGATACGCAGTATTTT. Translated: CASSQAEGTDTQYF.

This chain connects TRBV21-1 to TRBJ1-5. TRBV21-1 constitutes a pseudogene. This CDR3 has 17 amino acids. The CDR3 sequence is CASSKEVEGPLNQPQHF. CDR3 coding DNA: TGTGCCAGCAGCAAAGAGGTGGAGGGACCCCTCAATCAGCCCCAGCATTTT.

This clonotype was detected many times. This rearrangement joins TRBV2 to TRBJ2-1; D is uncertain. Trimming shortened V by 3 bases and J by 0 bases, and 9 bases separated the two germline ends. Germline V lookup: CDR1 SNHLY, CDR2 FYNNEI. The CDR3 has 15 residues. The CDR3 DNA follows: TGTGCCAGCAGTGACCCTGAGAACTCCTACAATGAGCAGTTCTTC. Amino acids: CASSDPENSYNEQFF.

Worth noting for this clonotype: A clone one base away is much larger, so this may be a read error. This chain uses TRBV5-6 with TRBJ1-1; TRBD1 might be the D (5 bases). This CDR3 has 13 amino acids. Trimming removed 4 bases from V and 0 bases from J, with 7 bases in between. Germline V gene data show CDR1 as SGHDT and CDR2 as YYEEEE. This CDR3 is CASSMTVNTEAFF. The CDR3 nucleotides read TGTGCCAGCAGCATGACAGTGAACACTGAAGCTTTCTTT. Using reference TRBV5-6 and TRBJ1-1 for the parts outside the CDR3, the full variable domain is DAGVTQSPTHLIKTRGQQVTLRCSPKSGHDTVSWYQQALGQGPQFIFQYYEEEERQRGNFPDRFSGHQFPNYSSELNVNALLLGDSALYLCASSMTVNTEAFFGQGTRLTVV.

There are a few counts of this clonotype. The J gene is TRBJ1-2, the V gene TRBV20-1, with D possibly TRBD1 on 5 matching bases. Per the germline V gene, CDR1 is DFQATT and CDR2 is SNEGSKA (reference sequence). CDR3 length: 15 amino acids. V was clipped by 1 base and J by 2 bases, with 14 bases between them. The CDR3 coding sequence is TGCAGTGCTAGAGGAGGGGCACCGAGGAACTATGGCTACACCTTC. Encoded protein: CSARGGAPRNYGYTF.

This clonotype came up a few times. This chain joins TRBV5-6 and TRBJ2-7; TRBD1 aligns across 10 bases. This CDR3 spans 13 amino acids. Germline loops: CDR1 SGHDT, CDR2 YYEEEE. V gave up 2 bases and J gave up 5 bases; unmatched junction bases: 1. The CDR3 DNA follows: TGTGCCAGCAGCTTAGGGACAGGGGACGAGCAGTACGTC. This translates into CASSLGTGDEQYV.

The gene calls are TRBV20-1 and TRBJ2-5; TRBD2 matches 12 bases. The CDR3 has 14 residues. Germline loops: CDR1 DFQATT, CDR2 SNEGSKA (reference sequence). Trimming at V came to 6 bases and at J to 5 bases, leaving 7 bases not matched to a gene. The CDR3 bases are TGCAGTGCGTCTCCTAGCGGGGGGGCCGAGACCCAGTACTTC. Translated: CSASPSGGAETQYF.

This clonotype was seen a few times. This chain uses TRBV12-3 or TRBV12-4 with TRBJ2-3; no definite D call. The CDR3 sequence is 11 residues long. V was clipped by 7 bases and J by 3 bases, with 5 bases between them. In nucleotides, the CDR3 is TGTGCCAGCATGAGAACAGATACGCAGTATTTT. This encodes CASMRTDTQYF.

This clonotype has a handful of counts. V is TRBV20-1 and J is TRBJ1-5; no definite D call. V lost 0 bases and J 2 bases, leaving 5 bases between the germline ends. Germline V CDR1 and CDR2: DFQATT, SNEGSKA (reference sequence). The CDR3 covers 13 residues. Written as DNA, the CDR3 is TGCAGTGCTAGAGAGAGGGGCAATCAGCCCCAGCATTTT. Its protein product is CSARERGNQPQHF.

CDR3: CASSVEGLGDNEQFF. The CDR3 region has the DNA TGTGCCAGCAGTGTAGAAGGACTGGGTGACAATGAGCAGTTCTTC. The rearrangement links TRBV2 to TRBJ2-1; TRBD2 is a possible D gene (5 bases). Trimming took off 4 bases at V and 5 bases at J, with 15 bases between the two ends. The CDR3 loop spans 15 amino acids. Germline-derived CDR1 and CDR2 are SNHLY and FYNNEI.

This clonotype was seen at least ten times. The V gene is TRBV20-1, the J gene TRBJ2-3, with D tentatively TRBD2 (6 bases). CDR3 size: 12 residues. The germline V gene has CDR1 DFQATT and CDR2 SNEGSKA (reference sequence). V was cut by 8 bases and J by 2 bases, with 11 bases left in between. CDR3 in amino acids: CSTRGTTDTQYF. In nucleotides, the CDR3 is TGCAGTACACGGGGGACCACAGATACGCAGTATTTT.

This clonotype came up many times. The rearrangement links TRBV6-5 to TRBJ1-2, with unresolved D. This CDR3 has 14 amino acids. Germline loops: CDR1 MNHEY, CDR2 SVGAGI. V lost 3 bases and J lost 3, with 11 bases in between. CDR3 sequence reads: CASSYRERDYGYTF. The CDR3 DNA is TGTGCCAGCAGTTATAGAGAAAGAGACTATGGCTACACCTTC.

V gene TRBV5-1 combines with J gene TRBJ2-5, with D possibly TRBD2 on 6 matching bases. Trimming removed 0 bases from V and 7 bases from J, with 16 bases in between. This CDR3 is 15 amino acids long. Germline values: CDR1 SGHRS, CDR2 YFSETQ. This chain's CDR3 is CASSLAGGEKGTQYF. The DNA of the CDR3 is TGCGCCAGCAGCTTGGCCGGAGGGGAAAAAGGGACCCAGTACTTC.

A few counts support this clonotype. The V gene is TRBV18, the J gene TRBJ1-1; D is uncertain. The germline V gene encodes CDR1 KGHSH and CDR2 LQKENI. The CDR3 is 15 amino acids. V lost 2 bases, J lost 4 bases, and 14 bases lay in between. As DNA, the CDR3 is TGTGCCAGCTCACCAGGGCTCGAGCGCGGCACTGAAGCTTTCTTT. Translating it yields CASSPGLERGTEAFF. Based on the CDR3 plus reference TRBV18 and TRBJ1-1, the full variable domain is NAGVMQNPRHLVRRRGQEARLRCSPMKGHSHVYWYRQLPEEGLKFMVYLQKENIIDESGMPKERFSAEFPKEGPSILRIQQVVRGDSAAYFCASSPGLERGTEAFFGQGTRLTVV.